This entry lists 24 T cell receptor beta chains sequenced from one sample in a study of Tregs in tolerant kidney transplant recipients. Clones were sequenced by immunoSEQ multiplex PCR, and TCRdb holds only the in-frame ones, with some missing. This sample has 85,000 to 100,000 clones; more than 85% occur once, and the top ten carry 0.35% to 0.55%. This specimen consisted of CD4+ T cells from blood, obtained before the transplant. These receptors were obtained from a human donor who received a combined kidney and bone marrow transplant.

There are a few counts of this clone. The chain combines TRBV18 with TRBJ2-5, with 10 bases fitting TRBD2. V shed 4 bases, J shed 2 bases, and the junction held 7 bases outside the gene matches. CDR1 KGHSH and CDR2 LQKENI come from the germline V gene. The CDR3 covers 16 residues. The chain's CDR3 is CASSLSSGSSQETQYF. The DNA for the CDR3 is TGTGCCAGCTCACTTTCTAGCGGGAGCTCACAAGAGACCCAGTACTTC.

This chain uses TRBV4-3 with TRBJ2-1; 10 bases map to TRBD1. With V trimmed by 4 bases and J by 9 bases, 9 bases remained unmatched. CDR1 and CDR2 (germline): LGHNA, YSLEER. The CDR3 runs to 15 residues. The CDR3 DNA reads as TGCGCCAGCAGCCCCAGCCCGGGACAGGGGAGTGAGCAGTTCTTC. This encodes CASSPSPGQGSEQFF.

This chain joins TRBV13 and TRBJ2-4; a possible D gene is TRBD1 (6 bases). The germline V and J ends were trimmed by 3 bases and 9 bases, with 12 bases remaining between them. CDR3 length: 13 amino acids. Germline V gene lookup returns CDR1 PRHDT and CDR2 FYEKMQ (reference sequence). In DNA, the CDR3 is TGTGCCAGCAGCTTTATCAGGGGACCCATTCAGTACTTC. As protein: CASSFIRGPIQYF.

This chain uses TRBV5-4 with TRBJ2-5, with TRBD1 as a possible D gene (7 bases). Trimming removed 4 bases from V and 5 bases from J, with 18 bases in between. The CDR3 is 15 amino acids. The V gene's germline CDR1 is SGHNT and CDR2 YYREEE (reference sequence). In nucleotides, the CDR3 is TGTGCCAGCAGCAGCAGGGGGGACCTTTCTGAGACCCAGTACTTC. Translated: CASSSRGDLSETQYF. The variable domain in full, with the rest retrieved from reference TRBV5-4 and TRBJ2-5, is ETGVTQSPTHLIKTRGQQVTLRCSSQSGHNTVSWYQQALGQGPQFIFQYYREEENGRGNFPPRFSGLQFPNYSSELNVNALELDDSALYLCASSSRGDLSETQYFGPGTRLLVL.

This sequence joins TRBV7-3 and TRBJ2-7; 10 bases agree with TRBD1. This CDR3 comprises 14 residues. Germline V lookup: CDR1 SGHTA, CDR2 FQGTGA. The ends lost 5 bases at V and 6 bases at J; junction bases unmatched: 7. The CDR3 DNA reads as TGTGCCAGCAGCCGGGGACAGGGGACGGGCGAGCAGTACTTC. It encodes CASSRGQGTGEQYF.

This clone appeared a few times. J is TRBJ1-2 and V is TRBV2; D gene unclear. Between the trimmed V and J ends, which lost 5 bases and 4 bases, there was a span of 11 bases. Germline V gene sequence: CDR1 SNHLY, CDR2 FYNNEI. CDR3 length equals 13 residues. This CDR3 reads CASSREKPYGYTF. CDR3 sequence (DNA): TGTGCCAGCAGTCGGGAAAAACCCTATGGCTACACCTTC.

This chain uses TRBV2 with TRBJ1-2; 9 bases fit TRBD1. Germline trimming cut 8 bases from V and 5 bases from J; bases unmatched to any gene: 6. Per germline, CDR1 SNHLY and CDR2 FYNNEI. This CDR3 region has 13 residues. Here the CDR3 DNA reads TGTGCCAGCCGGGACAGGGAAGGGTATGGCTACACCTTC. As protein: CASRDREGYGYTF.

J is TRBJ1-3 and V is TRBV5-1; D is perhaps TRBD1 (6 bases). The ends were cut back, 4 bases at V and 0 bases at J, with 14 bases in the middle. The CDR3 totals 16 residues. Per the germline V gene, CDR1 is SGHRS and CDR2 is YFSETQ. The CDR3 reads CASSPGGASSGNTIYF. The CDR3 nucleotides read TGCGCCAGCAGCCCGGGGGGGGCGAGCTCTGGAAACACCATATATTTT.

A remark on this clone: At one of its ends the junction is not consistent with the germline gene, which may arise from a read error. Other DNA sequences of this sample code for an identical CDR3. The CDR3, as DNA: TGTGCCAGCAGCTTACGGGGGGTTCGGAATTCCCCCCTCCACTTT. Encoded protein: CASSLRGVRNSPLHF. The chain combines TRBV7-2 with TRBJ1-6, with D perhaps matching TRBD1 (5 bases). CDR3 size: 15 residues. The germline gives CDR1 SGHTA, CDR2 FQGNSA. The full variable domain, in which reference TRBV7-2 and TRBJ1-6 provide the parts outside the CDR3, is GAGVSQSPSNKVTEKGKDVELRCDPISGHTALYWYRQSLGQGLEFLIYFQGNSAPDKSGLPSDRFSAERTGGSVSTLTIQRTQQEDSAVYLCASSLRGVRNSPLHFGNGTRLTVT.

The chain employs TRBV4-2 and TRBJ2-5; perhaps TRBD2 as D (6 bases). The J call may be in error: the DNA end matches TRBJ2-7 better. Germline V gene sequence: CDR1 LGHNA, CDR2 YNFKEQ. CDR3 length: 17 amino acids. The CDR3 region has the DNA TGTGCCAGCAGCCAAAATCGGGACTCCCCTTTCCAGGGCGAGCAGTACTTC. This sequence encodes CASSQNRDSPFQGEQYF.

This chain uses TRBV10-3 with TRBJ2-1; 12 bases line up with TRBD2. Germline CDR1 is ENHRY and CDR2 is SYGVKD. V dropped 10 bases and J dropped 6; count of bases not matched to a gene: 10. The CDR3 has 15 amino acids. Here the CDR3 reads CATTIASGRGNEQFF. CDR3 in DNA: TGTGCCACGACGATAGCTAGCGGGAGGGGCAATGAGCAGTTCTTC.

The V call is TRBV7-2, the J call TRBJ2-4, with D unresolved. The V gene lost 5 bases and the J gene lost 0 bases, with 11 bases spanning the gap. The CDR3 runs to 15 residues. Germline assignment: CDR1 SGHTA and CDR2 FQGNSA. The CDR3 DNA follows: TGTGCCAGCAGCGAGAGAGTCCTAGCCAAAAACATTCAGTACTTC. Protein: CASSERVLAKNIQYF.

The chain is built from TRBV7-9 and TRBJ1-4; the D gene is possibly TRBD1 (6 bases). CDR1 SEHNR and CDR2 FQNEAQ come from the germline V gene (reference sequence). Trimming left V 2 bases short and J 5 bases short, with 9 bases between. The CDR3 length is 14 residues. CDR3 DNA: TGTGCCAGCAGCTTAACAGGGCCAAATGAAAAACTGTTTTTT. Translation: CASSLTGPNEKLFF.

The V call is TRBV28, the J call TRBJ2-7; D is uncertain. CDR1 MDHEN and CDR2 SYDVKM come from the germline V gene. This CDR3 is 12 amino acids long. Trimming stripped 2 bases from V and 4 bases from J, with 6 bases between. CDR3 sequence: CASSLRVYEQYF. The CDR3 DNA follows: TGTGCCAGCAGTTTACGAGTGTACGAGCAGTACTTC.

V gene TRBV30 combines with J gene TRBJ1-6; 9 bases align to TRBD1. The CDR3 loop spans 13 amino acids. Germline V gene lookup returns CDR1 GTSNPN and CDR2 SVGIG (reference sequence). Trimming cost V 7 bases and J 11 bases; bases outside gene matches: 9. This CDR3 reads CASQRGQGTPLHF. The CDR3 region has the DNA TGTGCCTCCCAGCGGGGACAGGGTACACCCCTCCACTTT.

The rearrangement links TRBV4-1 to TRBJ2-2, with 11 bases aligning to TRBD1. V shed 2 bases, J shed 4 bases, and the junction held 3 bases outside the gene matches. The germline CDR1 and CDR2 sequences are MGHRA and YSYEKL. The length of the CDR3 is 16 residues. For the CDR3, the DNA is TGCGCCAGCAGCCAAACCGGGACAGGGGGCACCGGGGAGCTGTTTTTT. This encodes CASSQTGTGGTGELFF.

The chain joins TRBV19 to TRBJ1-6; D gene unclear. From germline, CDR1 is LNHDA and CDR2 SQIVND (reference sequence). V gave up 8 bases and J gave up 7 bases, with 12 bases separating them. The CDR3 is 13 residues long. CDR3 protein: CASVRTPNSPLHF. CDR3 nucleotide sequence: TGTGCCAGTGTTCGAACACCGAATTCACCCCTCCACTTT.

V and J are TRBV7-9 and TRBJ1-1, with a tentative D call TRBD1 (6 bases). Between the trimmed V and J ends, which lost 2 bases and 6 bases, there was a span of 16 bases. From germline, CDR1 is SEHNR and CDR2 FQNEAQ (reference sequence). The CDR3 extends over 15 amino acids. CDR3 residues: CASSLTGTTVPEAFF. CDR3 bases: TGTGCCAGCAGCTTAACCGGGACAACGGTTCCTGAAGCTTTCTTT.

The chain carries TRBV5-1 and TRBJ2-1, with 11 bases fitting TRBD2. The ends lost 4 bases at V and 3 bases at J; junction bases unmatched: 6. Germline loops: CDR1 SGHRS, CDR2 YFSETQ. The CDR3 is made up of 16 amino acids. CDR3 DNA: TGCGCCAGCAGCCTCCCCGGGACTAGCGGCTACAATGAGCAGTTCTTC. Its translation is CASSLPGTSGYNEQFF.

The rearrangement joins TRBV4-1 to TRBJ2-7, with no clear D. The CDR3 sequence is 16 residues long. Trimming removed 3 bases from V and 3 bases from J, with 18 bases in between. Germline assignment: CDR1 MGHRA and CDR2 YSYEKL. CDR3 sequence: CASSQAFYPGVYEQYF. DNA of the CDR3: TGCGCCAGCAGCCAGGCCTTCTATCCAGGCGTCTACGAGCAGTACTTC.

The chain couples TRBV4-2 to TRBJ2-3; 9 bases fit TRBD2. The CDR3 has 17 amino acids. With 2 bases clipped from V and 2 bases from J, the junction kept 8 bases outside the gene matches. Germline V gene sequence: CDR1 LGHNA, CDR2 YNFKEQ. The CDR3 loop is CASSQSGGTLDTDTQYF. The DNA of the CDR3 is TGTGCCAGCAGCCAAAGCGGGGGGACGCTTGACACAGATACGCAGTATTTT.

This rearrangement joins TRBV20-1 to TRBJ2-1; D is unresolved. Trimming took 6 bases from V and 9 from J, leaving 12 bases between them. The CDR3 sequence is 11 residues long. Germline V gene sequence: CDR1 DFQATT, CDR2 SNEGSKA (reference sequence). The CDR3 loop reads CSAQRSVEQFF. CDR3 DNA sequence: TGCAGTGCCCAGAGGTCTGTTGAGCAGTTCTTC.

As DNA, the CDR3 is TGTGCCAGCAGCTTTGGGGGCACAGGGGGGGGCAATCAGCCCCAGCATTTT. Protein product: CASSFGGTGGGNQPQHF. The chain combines TRBV7-2 with TRBJ1-5; TRBD1 matches at 8 bases. Germline V lookup: CDR1 SGHTA, CDR2 FQGNSA. This CDR3 is 17 amino acids long. With 3 bases clipped from V and 2 bases from J, the junction kept 9 bases outside the gene matches.

The chain uses TRBV18 and TRBJ2-3, with 10 bases identical to TRBD2. The junction had 6 bases not matched to a gene; V was cut back by 3 bases and J by 6 bases. Germline V gene data show CDR1 as KGHSH and CDR2 as LQKENI. The CDR3 is 15 residues long. The CDR3 sequence is CASSPLSGGIDTQYF. CDR3 nucleotides: TGTGCCAGCTCACCCCTTAGCGGGGGGATCGATACGCAGTATTTT. The complete variable domain, with remaining parts taken from reference TRBV18 and TRBJ2-3, reads NAGVMQNPRHLVRRRGQEARLRCSPMKGHSHVYWYRQLPEEGLKFMVYLQKENIIDESGMPKERFSAEFPKEGPSILRIQQVVRGDSAAYFCASSPLSGGIDTQYFGPGTRLTVL.